This is a list of T cell receptor beta chains from one sample in a study of blood T cell repertoires in COVID-19. TCRdb's table, derived via immunoSEQ multiplex PCR, lists solely in-frame clones and lacks some. The sample comprises more than 95,000 clones, approximately 90% of which are singletons, and more than 15% rests with the top ten. Sequences were obtained from peripheral blood. Every receptor here comes from a woman older than 75 in a cohort sampled during active COVID-19. The CDR3 runs from the conserved cysteine through the conserved F or W. Fields, in order: clone size, J gene, V gene, D gene, CDR3 protein, CDR3 DNA. D genes are given only for firm matches. The listing skips clone size in some rows; elsewhere it reads once, few, many or a size class.

size: NA; J: TRBJ1-2; V: TRBV5-8; D: NA; CDR3: CASSLKSVVGQNYGYTF; DNA: TGTGCCAGCAGCTTGAAGAGTGTAGTTGGACAGAACTATGGCTACACCTTC
size: NA; J: TRBJ2-5; V: TRBV2; D: NA; CDR3: CASGVRRGETQYF; DNA: TGTGCCAGCGGTGTCCGAAGGGGAGAGACCCAGTACTTC
size: few; J: TRBJ2-7; V: TRBV28; D: TRBD2; CDR3: CASSLPGGWTSGSSYEQYF; DNA: TGTGCCAGCAGTTTGCCCGGTGGGTGGACTAGCGGGAGCTCCTACGAGCAGTACTTC
size: once; J: TRBJ2-2; V: TRBV7-3; D: TRBD1; CDR3: CASSHLSGTGNTGELFF; DNA: TGTGCCAGCAGCCACCTATCCGGGACAGGGAACACCGGGGAGCTGTTTTTT
size: NA; J: TRBJ2-1; V: TRBV29-1; D: TRBD2; CDR3: CSVVGSSGSRDEQFF; DNA: TGCAGCGTTGTAGGGTCTAGCGGGAGTCGGGATGAGCAGTTCTTC
size: NA; J: TRBJ2-3; V: TRBV4-1; D: TRBD2; CDR3: CASSQGGLADTQYF; DNA: TGCGCCAGCAGCCAAGGAGGACTAGCCGATACGCAGTATTTT
size: once; J: TRBJ2-3; V: TRBV2; D: TRBD1; CDR3: CASSRDRGTDTQYF; DNA: TGTGCCAGCAGTCGGGACAGGGGTACAGATACGCAGTATTTT
size: NA; J: TRBJ2-7; V: TRBV28; D: NA; CDR3: CAITRGNYEQYF; DNA: TGTGCCATCACTCGGGGTAATTACGAGCAGTACTTC
size: NA; J: TRBJ2-1; V: TRBV10-3; D: NA; CDR3: CAIRRIGSNEQFF; DNA: TGTGCCATCAGAAGGATCGGGAGCAATGAGCAGTTCTTC
size: NA; J: TRBJ2-5; V: TRBV7-7; D: TRBD1; CDR3: CASSLRDRGQETQYF; DNA: TGTGCTAGCAGCCTCCGGGACAGGGGACAAGAGACCCAGTACTTC
size: NA; J: TRBJ2-7; V: TRBV3-1/TRBV3-2; D: TRBD1; CDR3: CASSYTGGLSYEQYF; DNA: TGTGCCAGCAGTTATACAGGGGGGCTGTCCTACGAGCAGTACTTC
size: NA; J: TRBJ2-7; V: TRBV5-1; D: TRBD2; CDR3: CASAERGSYEQYF; DNA: TGCGCCAGCGCAGAGCGGGGGTCCTACGAGCAGTACTTC
size: NA; J: TRBJ2-1; V: TRBV21-1; D: NA; CDR3: CASSHPTSGAPNEQFF; DNA: TGTGCCAGCAGCCACCCTACTAGCGGGGCCCCCAATGAGCAGTTCTTC
size: NA; J: TRBJ1-1; V: TRBV7-9; D: NA; CDR3: CASSPGGNLNTEAFF; DNA: TGTGCCAGCAGCCCCGGGGGGAACTTGAACACTGAAGCTTTCTTT
size: once; J: TRBJ1-2; V: TRBV5-1; D: NA; CDR3: CASSLGQTYGYTF; DNA: TGCGCCAGCAGCTTGGGACAAACCTATGGCTACACCTTC
size: NA; J: TRBJ2-3; V: TRBV6-5; D: NA; CDR3: CASSFQGYGTDTQYF; DNA: TGTGCCAGCAGTTTCCAGGGTTATGGCACAGATACGCAGTATTTT
size: once; J: TRBJ2-2; V: TRBV7-2; D: TRBD1; CDR3: CASSPTGGQAGELFF; DNA: TGTGCCAGCAGCCCCACAGGGGGGCAGGCCGGGGAGCTGTTTTTT
size: NA; J: TRBJ2-2; V: TRBV5-1; D: NA; CDR3: CASSLAIRELFF; DNA: TGCGCCAGCAGCTTGGCCATCAGGGAGCTGTTTTTT
size: NA; J: TRBJ2-5; V: TRBV1; D: NA; CDR3: CTSSPSAAVGGTQYF; DNA: TGCACCAGCAGTCCCTCGGCAGCGGTCGGGGGGACCCAGTACTTC
size: NA; J: TRBJ1-4; V: TRBV3-1/TRBV3-2; D: TRBD1; CDR3: CASSHLTTGRSEKLFF; DNA: TGTGCCAGCAGCCACCTAACGACAGGGCGGAGTGAAAAACTGTTTTTT
size: NA; J: TRBJ1-2; V: TRBV6-6; D: NA; CDR3: CASSYSAGAGYTF; DNA: TGTGCCAGCAGTTACTCGGCGGGGGCCGGCTACACCTTC
size: few; J: TRBJ2-7; V: TRBV7-6; D: NA; CDR3: CASSLAGPLGTYEQYF; DNA: TGTGCCAGCAGCTTAGCGGGGCCCCTAGGAACCTACGAGCAGTACTTC
size: NA; J: TRBJ2-5; V: TRBV9; D: TRBD2; CDR3: CASSVGGLAGTETQYF; DNA: TGTGCCAGCAGCGTAGGGGGACTAGCGGGAACAGAGACCCAGTACTTC
size: NA; J: TRBJ2-1; V: TRBV12-3/TRBV12-4; D: TRBD2; CDR3: CASSMTGGEQFF; DNA: TGTGCCAGCAGTATGACGGGGGGAGAGCAGTTCTTC
size: NA; J: TRBJ1-1; V: TRBV4-1; D: NA; CDR3: CASSRQGETEAFF; DNA: TGCGCCAGCAGCCGTCAGGGTGAGACTGAAGCTTTCTTT
size: NA; J: TRBJ1-2; V: TRBV19; D: NA; CDR3: CASREQGNYGYTF; DNA: TGTGCCAGTAGAGAACAGGGTAACTATGGCTACACCTTC
size: NA; J: TRBJ1-4; V: TRBV5-1; D: NA; CDR3: CASSLSGINEKLFF; DNA: TGCGCCAGCAGCTTATCCGGGATTAATGAAAAACTGTTTTTT
size: NA; J: TRBJ2-3; V: TRBV24-1; D: NA; CDR3: CATKESGRTDTQYF; DNA: TGTGCCACCAAGGAAAGCGGGCGCACAGATACGCAGTATTTT
size: once; J: TRBJ1-5; V: TRBV28; D: NA; CDR3: CASRGGTVDNQPQHF; DNA: TGTGCCAGCAGGGGAGGGACTGTTGACAATCAGCCCCAGCATTTT
size: NA; J: TRBJ2-1; V: TRBV28; D: TRBD1; CDR3: CASSLPQGAGEQFF; DNA: TGTGCCAGCAGTTTACCTCAGGGGGCAGGTGAGCAGTTCTTC
size: NA; J: TRBJ2-5; V: TRBV7-3; D: TRBD2; CDR3: CASSPTSGATQYF; DNA: TGTGCCAGCAGCCCGACTAGCGGGGCAACCCAGTACTTC
size: NA; J: TRBJ2-1; V: TRBV19; D: TRBD1; CDR3: CASSTTGSGYNEQFF; DNA: TGTGCCAGTAGTACGACAGGGTCAGGATACAATGAGCAGTTCTTC
size: NA; J: TRBJ2-7; V: TRBV19; D: TRBD1; CDR3: CASSIDPQGASYEQYF; DNA: TGTGCCAGTAGTATAGATCCGCAGGGGGCGTCGTACGAGCAGTACTTC